One sample yielded the 20 T cell receptor beta chains listed below, sequenced in a study of identical twins. TCRdb processed the 5' RACE reads anew with MiXCR; each CDR3 protein has one entry. The sample consists of hundreds of thousands of distinct CDR3 sequences, 5.5% to 7% of them appearing once. Another study also made use of these data, one on yellow fever vaccine responses in identical twins.

The material sequenced was memory (CD45RO+) T cells sorted from blood. These receptors all come from a woman aged 18-29 years in good health.

This clonotype came up many times. The chain combines TRBV24-1 with TRBJ2-1; D uncertain. Germline assignment: CDR1 KGHDR and CDR2 SFDVKD. Trimming took 1 base from V and 6 from J, leaving 0 bases between them. This CDR3 spans 11 amino acids. The CDR3 sequence is CATSDFNEQFF. CDR3 in DNA: TGTGCCACCAGTGATTTCAATGAGCAGTTCTTC.

This clonotype occurred many times. J is TRBJ2-5 and V is TRBV5-1, with D possibly matching TRBD1 (6 bases). This CDR3 is 14 amino acids long. Germline V gene data show CDR1 as SGHRS and CDR2 as YFSETQ. V was clipped by 0 bases and J by 0 bases, with 6 bases between them. CDR3 sequence: CASSLGDNQETQYF. In DNA, the CDR3 is TGCGCCAGCAGCTTGGGGGACAACCAAGAGACCCAGTACTTC.

The chain couples TRBV20-1 to TRBJ2-3, with 7 bases identical to TRBD2. Unmatched junction bases numbered 9, after V lost 3 bases and J lost 6 bases. Germline-derived CDR1 and CDR2 are DFQATT and SNEGSKA (reference sequence). The CDR3 covers 14 residues. The CDR3 DNA reads as TGCAGTGCTAGTGGGGCGGGAGAACGGGATACGCAGTATTTT. This translates into CSASGAGERDTQYF.

This clonotype was counted at least ten times. The chain couples TRBV5-1 to TRBJ1-1; D is ambiguous. The CDR3 spans 16 residues. CDR1 is SGHRS, CDR2 YFSETQ, per germline. V dropped 4 bases and J dropped 5 bases, with 21 bases sitting between them. The CDR3 sequence is CASSPQPITEATEAFF. CDR3 sequence (DNA): TGCGCCAGCAGCCCGCAACCCATTACTGAGGCGACTGAAGCTTTCTTT. The complete variable domain, with remaining parts taken from reference TRBV5-1 and TRBJ1-1, reads KAGVTQTPRYLIKTRGQQVTLSCSPISGHRSVSWYQQTPGQGLQFLFEYFSETQRNKGNFPGRFSGRQFSNSRSEMNVSTLELGDSALYLCASSPQPITEATEAFFGQGTRLTVV.

This rearrangement joins TRBV9 to TRBJ2-1; 11 nucleotides match TRBD2. The CDR3 is 16 residues long. Germline loops: CDR1 SGDLS, CDR2 YYNGEE. V was clipped by 3 bases and J by 0 bases; unmatched bases: 2. CDR3 in DNA: TGTGCCAGCAGCGCGGGACTAGCGGACTCCTACAATGAGCAGTTCTTC. Translating gives CASSAGLADSYNEQFF.

The gene calls are TRBV6-5 and TRBJ1-2; 8 positions match TRBD1. This CDR3 spans 16 amino acids. Germline CDR1 MNHEY, CDR2 SVGAGI. The V and J ends lost 0 bases and 6 bases, in that order; junction bases with no gene match: 9. The CDR3 sequence: CASSYSLAGGEDGYTF. In nucleotides, the CDR3 is TGTGCCAGCAGTTACTCGCTGGCAGGGGGCGAAGATGGCTACACCTTC.

The gene calls are TRBV29-1 and TRBJ2-3; possible D gene TRBD2, 6 bases. V lost 1 base, J lost 2 bases, and 19 bases lay in between. CDR1 is SQVTM and CDR2 is ANQGSEA in the germline V gene. This CDR3 has 17 amino acids. The CDR3 nucleotides are TGCAGCGTTGAAGGGGCCCGTGGCGGGACCCTCACAGATACGCAGTATTTT. This sequence encodes CSVEGARGGTLTDTQYF.

The V call is TRBV12-3 or TRBV12-4, the J call TRBJ2-1; either TRBD1 or TRBD2 may supply D (5 bases each). With 7 bases removed from V and 0 bases from J, the gap between germline ends came to 13 bases. The CDR3 is 15 residues long. The CDR3 sequence is CASMSGLASYNEQFF. The CDR3 region has the DNA TGTGCCAGCATGTCAGGGCTAGCCTCCTACAATGAGCAGTTCTTC.

The chain carries TRBV27 and TRBJ2-3; 10 bases agree with TRBD2. The CDR3 has 16 residues. Germline loops: CDR1 MNHEY, CDR2 SMNVEV (reference sequence). Germline trimming cut 6 bases from V and 5 bases from J; bases unmatched to any gene: 11. This CDR3 is CASSNPGLAKGDTQYF. DNA of the CDR3: TGTGCCAGCAGCAACCCGGGACTAGCGAAAGGAGATACGCAGTATTTT.

This clonotype has ten or more counts. This chain uses TRBV28 with TRBJ2-3; D is possibly TRBD2 (5 bases). Between the trimmed V and J ends, which lost 6 bases and 1 base, there was a span of 20 bases. Germline loops: CDR1 MDHEN, CDR2 SYDVKM. The CDR3 spans 17 residues. The CDR3 DNA reads TGTGCCAGCAGCCTCGATCGCGGGTTTTGGGGCACAGATACGCAGTATTTT. As protein: CASSLDRGFWGTDTQYF.

The chain joins TRBV5-5 to TRBJ2-1; TRBD2 is a possible D gene (6 bases). V lost 4 bases to trimming and J lost 12 bases, with 14 bases between them. The CDR3 has 12 residues. Per germline, CDR1 SGHKS and CDR2 YYEKEE (reference sequence). CDR3 sequence: CASSPRVGGQFF. As DNA, the CDR3 is TGTGCCAGCAGCCCCCGGGTGGGAGGGCAGTTCTTC.

The sample holds a few counts of this clonotype. The chain uses TRBV10-2 and TRBJ1-5, with D hard to call. In germline, CDR1 is WSHSY, CDR2 SAAADI. The CDR3 runs to 12 residues. The V end lost 2 bases, the J end lost 4 bases, and 3 bases lay between the germline ends. DNA of the CDR3: TGCGCCAGCAGTGAGGCGAATCAGCCCCAGCATTTT. Translating gives CASSEANQPQHF.

This clonotype showed up just a few times. This chain connects TRBV5-1 to TRBJ2-5; possible D gene TRBD2, 5 bases. Germline V gene sequence: CDR1 SGHRS, CDR2 YFSETQ. The CDR3 loop spans 17 amino acids. V was shortened by 4 bases and J by 5 bases, with 24 bases between the two germline ends. The CDR3 protein is CASSPEGELRILETQYF. The CDR3 DNA follows: TGCGCCAGCAGCCCTGAGGGAGAGCTGAGGATTCTGGAGACCCAGTACTTC.

The V call is TRBV29-1, the J call TRBJ1-1; D gene ambiguous. This CDR3 region has 13 residues. Germline V gene lookup returns CDR1 SQVTM and CDR2 ANQGSEA. With 4 bases removed from V and 5 bases from J, the gap between germline ends came to 14 bases. CDR3 sequence reads: CSVGGSEGTEAFF. The CDR3 nucleotides are TGCAGCGTTGGAGGTAGTGAAGGGACTGAAGCTTTCTTT. The whole variable domain, remainder taken from reference TRBV29-1 and TRBJ1-1, is SAVISQKPSRDICQRGTSLTIQCQVDSQVTMMFWYRQQPGQSLTLIATANQGSEATYESGFVIDKFPISRPNLTFSTLTVSNMSPEDSSIYLCSVGGSEGTEAFFGQGTRLTVV.

V is TRBV7-2 and J is TRBJ2-5; no firm D call. Germline assignment: CDR1 SGHTA and CDR2 FQGNSA. V was pared by 5 bases and J by 0 bases, with 13 bases between. This CDR3 has 15 amino acids. In nucleotides, the CDR3 is TGTGCCAGCAGCCAACCCTATTTGTACCAAGAGACCCAGTACTTC. Residues: CASSQPYLYQETQYF.

This clonotype was observed a few times. The rearrangement links TRBV9 to TRBJ1-1; D unclear. The CDR3 covers 16 residues. V was cut by 7 bases and J by 5 bases, with 24 bases left in between. Germline V CDR1 and CDR2: SGDLS, YYNGEE. The CDR3 nucleotides are TGTGCCAGCGCCCCGTCCCGGGCTGTGAGGGAGACTGAAGCTTTCTTT. Its protein is CASAPSRAVRETEAFF.

The chain couples TRBV10-3 to TRBJ2-5, with D maybe TRBD2 (6 bases). The CDR3 has 15 amino acids. V shed 0 bases and J shed 3 bases, with 11 bases lying between them. Germline V CDR1 and CDR2: ENHRY, SYGVKD. CDR3 bases: TGTGCCATCAGTGAGTCTCACGGGGGAAAAGAGACCCAGTACTTC. It is translated as CAISESHGGKETQYF.

The chain joins TRBV6-1 to TRBJ2-1; 8 bases match TRBD1. CDR3 length: 16 amino acids. With 7 bases clipped from V and 5 bases from J, the junction kept 13 bases outside the gene matches. Germline V CDR1 and CDR2: MNHNS, SASEGT. The CDR3 reads CASTMKGQGSDNEQFF. CDR3 DNA: TGTGCCAGCACAATGAAAGGACAGGGTTCTGACAATGAGCAGTTCTTC.

This clonotype was recorded many times. This chain connects TRBV12-3 or TRBV12-4 to TRBJ2-3, with a weak D call TRBD1 (5 bases). CDR3 length equals 14 residues. Between the trimmed V and J ends, which lost 3 bases and 8 bases, there was a span of 15 bases. CDR3 DNA sequence: TGTGCCAGCAGTTTCGCGGACAACACTTTTACGCAGTATTTT. It is translated as CASSFADNTFTQYF.

This clonotype was observed many times. This chain uses TRBV4-2 with TRBJ1-3; 7 bases fit TRBD1. V gave up 3 bases and J gave up 0 bases; unmatched junction bases: 5. The CDR3 is 16 amino acids. The germline gives CDR1 LGHNA, CDR2 YNFKEQ. CDR3 residues: CASSHPTGSSGNTIYF. DNA for the CDR3: TGTGCCAGCAGCCATCCGACAGGGAGCTCTGGAAACACCATATATTTT.